One sample yielded the 3 T cell receptor beta chains listed below, sequenced in a study of T cells after yellow fever vaccination. MiXCR, run by TCRdb on the 5' RACE reads, gives a single entry per CDR3 protein. The data contain about 130,000 distinct CDR3 sequences, around 7.4% of them singletons. This specimen consisted of CD4+ T cells sorted from PBMCs, obtained about 10 days after the first yellow fever vaccination. Receptors originate from a man younger than 35 who received the YFV17D yellow fever vaccine.

This clonotype was recorded many times. The gene calls are TRBV6-5 and TRBJ1-2; D remains ambiguous. CDR1 and CDR2 (germline): MNHEY, SVGAGI. Deletions cut 2 bases from V and 8 bases from J, with 18 bases between. This CDR3 has 15 residues. The CDR3 sequence: CASSYQPTSFVGYTF. The DNA for the CDR3 is TGTGCCAGCAGTTACCAGCCGACAAGCTTTGTGGGCTACACCTTC.

This clonotype was detected ten times or more. The gene calls are TRBV7-2 and TRBJ2-3; D remains ambiguous. CDR1 and CDR2 from the germline V gene are SGHTA and FQGNSA. The CDR3 has 12 residues. V dropped 6 bases and J dropped 6 bases, with 10 bases sitting between them. The CDR3 loop reads CASRQSADTQYF. The CDR3 region has the DNA TGTGCCAGCAGGCAAAGCGCGGATACGCAGTATTTT.

This clonotype has at least ten counts. This chain links TRBV10-3 with TRBJ1-5; TRBD1 agrees at 7 bases. CDR3 size: 18 residues. The junction had 16 bases not matched to a gene; V was cut back by 6 bases and J by 2 bases. Germline V CDR1 and CDR2: ENHRY, SYGVKD. The CDR3 reads CAISRELQGSSGNQPQHF. The CDR3 DNA sequence: TGTGCCATCAGCCGAGAGCTACAGGGGAGTAGCGGCAATCAGCCCCAGCATTTT.